This TCR beta chain was documented in a study of STAT5B mutations in CD4+ large granular lymphocyte leukemia. Study-wide results and caveats: Compared with healthy controls (2/35), patient top clones favored TRBV06 (8/27).

About this clone: No antigen is known for it.

This was a survey-level run. Per the original data handling: Lowest detectable productive clonotype frequency was 2.59 x 10-5. Sequencing used immunoSEQ multiplex PCR; TCRdb keeps in-frame clones, though not all of them. Clone size and the V and J calls come from that table; the DNA yielded D and trimming. The sample shows 25,000 to 35,000 clones, 81% of them seen only once. Buffy coats from healthy blood donors served as controls. The germline CDR1 and CDR2 sequences are GTSNPN and SVGIG (reference sequence). The CDR3 has 14 residues. The ends were cut back, 3 bases at V and 0 bases at J, with 10 bases in the middle.

The sample comprised CD4+ T cells from blood buffy coats. The rearrangement uses TRBV30 and TRBJ2-3; D uncertain. The origin of this receptor is a human donor in good health. The CDR3 reads CAWREAGSTDTQYF. In nucleotides, the CDR3 is TGTGCCTGGAGAGAGGCTGGGAGCACAGATACGCAGTATTTT.